This is a list of T cell receptor beta chains from one sample in a study of T cells in Graves' hyperthyroidism and ophthalmopathy. MiXCR, run by TCRdb on the multiplex PCR reads, gives a single entry per CDR3 protein. The sample has about 350,000 distinct CDR3 sequences, approximately 13% seen once. The sequenced sample consisted of blood. The origin of the receptors is a woman aged 30 to 39 with Graves' hyperthyroidism. Each CDR3 is given with its conserved first and last residue. The order of the fields is J gene, clone size, V gene, D gene, CDR3 DNA, CDR3 protein. The D gene is left open where the match is weak. Clone sizes are given selectively: once, few, many, or a class where the clone is expanded.

TRBJ1-2 few TRBV6-1 . TGTGCCAGCAGTGAAACCGTTAACTATGGCTACACCTTC CASSETVNYGYTF
TRBJ2-6 few TRBV24-1 TRBD1 TGTGCCACCTTAGAGGGGGCGAAACCTGGGGCCAACGTCCTGACTTTC CATLEGAKPGANVLTF
TRBJ2-2 many TRBV7-2 . TGTGCCAGCAGTTACGAATTCGGGACCGGGGAGCTGTTTTTT CASSYEFGTGELFF
TRBJ2-5 many TRBV30 TRBD2 TGTGCCTGGAGGATGGTAGGCGGGAGCCTCCGGGAGACCCAGTACTTC CAWRMVGGSLRETQYF
TRBJ2-5 many TRBV11-2 TRBD1 TGTGCCAGCAGCCCCGGGGACAGGCGGGCCAAAGAGACCCAGTACTTC CASSPGDRRAKETQYF
TRBJ2-7 many TRBV19 . TGTGCCAGTAAGTCTGGGAGCTCCTACGAGCAGTACTTC CASKSGSSYEQYF
TRBJ1-1 many TRBV6-1 . TGTGCCAGCAAACTCCCAGGGAGTACTGAAGCTTTCTTT CASKLPGSTEAFF
TRBJ2-5 many TRBV28 . TGTGCCAGCAGACCAAATGGACGAGAGACCCAGTACTTC CASRPNGRETQYF
TRBJ1-1 many TRBV6-1 TRBD1 TGTGCCAGCAGAAGGGGTGACAGGGGTGGCACTGAAGCTTTCTTT CASRRGDRGGTEAFF
TRBJ2-1 many TRBV20-1 . TGCAGTGCTAGAGATTCTAGGATCTCCTACAATGAGCAGTTCTTC CSARDSRISYNEQFF
TRBJ1-1 many TRBV2 . TGTGCCAGCAATCTGGAGAACACTGAAGCTTTCTTT CASNLENTEAFF
TRBJ2-5 many TRBV28 . TGTGCCAGCAGTTTATTTCCAGAGACCCAGTACTTC CASSLFPETQYF
TRBJ1-1 . TRBV2 . TGTGCCAGCAGTGAAGCGCTTTCCGGGAGGGCTGAAGCTTTCTTT CASSEALSGRAEAFF
TRBJ2-2 many TRBV28 TRBD2 TGTGCCAGCAACCCCACGGGGGGTTTCGGGGAGCTGTTTTTT CASNPTGGFGELFF
TRBJ2-7 many TRBV28 . TGTGCCAGCGGAATCCCCTTGGCGGGTGTACTCAACAAAGACGAGCAGTACTTC CASGIPLAGVLNKDEQYF
TRBJ2-7 . TRBV5-6 . TGTGCCAGCAATGTCGATTGGAGCTACGAGCAGTACTTC CASNVDWSYEQYF
TRBJ2-2 . TRBV7-2 TRBD2 TGTGCCAGCAGGCGCGGACTAGCGGGGGTTAACACCGGGGAGCTGTTTTTT CASRRGLAGVNTGELFF
TRBJ2-4 many TRBV20-1 . TGCAGCGTCCGGGAGCTAGCCAAAAACATTCAGTACTTC CSVRELAKNIQYF
TRBJ1-2 many TRBV6-2/TRBV6-3 TRBD1 TGTGCCAGCAGTTACCAACAGGGGAACTATGGCTACACCTTC CASSYQQGNYGYTF
TRBJ2-2 many TRBV2 . TGTGCCAGCAGTGAATGGCTAGCCGAAAACACCGGGGAGCTGTTTTTT CASSEWLAENTGELFF
TRBJ2-7 few TRBV20-1 . TGCAGTGCTAGACCCGACACGGGGCACTACGAGCAGTACTTC CSARPDTGHYEQYF
TRBJ2-1 . TRBV19 . TGTGCCAGTAGTATAGTGAATGAGCAGTTCTTC CASSIVNEQFF
TRBJ2-5 once TRBV3-1 . TGTGCCAGCAGCCAAGGCAGGGGGGAGGAGACCCAGTACTTC CASSQGRGEETQYF
TRBJ2-1 few TRBV6-1 . TGTGCCAGCAGTGAATACAGGGTTCGCGATGAGCAGTTCTTC CASSEYRVRDEQFF
TRBJ2-7 . TRBV11-2 . TGTGCCAGCAGTCGGTGGGGCGAGCAGTACTTC CASSRWGEQYF
TRBJ1-1 many TRBV18 . TGTGCCAGCTCACCCGGCAGGGGCGCCCCAGGCACTGAAGCTTTCTTT CASSPGRGAPGTEAFF
TRBJ2-7 many TRBV6-2/TRBV6-3 . TGTGCCAGCTGCTGGGGGAGAACGGACGAGTACGAGCAGTACTTC CASCWGRTDEYEQYF
TRBJ1-3 . TRBV9 . TGTGCCAGCAGCGTAGAAGGTTTGGGAAACACCATATATTTT CASSVEGLGNTIYF
TRBJ2-1 many TRBV28 TRBD2 TGTGCCAGCAGTCCGTCGGGACGTAGCGGGTTACAGTTCTTC CASSPSGRSGLQFF
TRBJ2-5 many TRBV20-1 TRBD2 TGCAGCCACACTAGCGGGAGAAATAGGTTCGAGACCCAGTACTTC CSHTSGRNRFETQYF
TRBJ1-2 many TRBV12-3/TRBV12-4 . TGTGCCAGCAGTTTAAGGACAGCTGGCTACACCTTC CASSLRTAGYTF
TRBJ1-3 many TRBV12-3/TRBV12-4 . TGTGCCAGCTCTCGGACAGCAGGGGGAAACACCATATATTTT CASSRTAGGNTIYF
TRBJ2-7 . TRBV20-1 . TGCAGTGCGAGGAATGACAGGGAGGATTCGTCCGAGCAGTACTTC CSARNDREDSSEQYF
TRBJ1-1 many TRBV12-3/TRBV12-4 . TGTGCCAGCAGTTTACGTCGTAAGGCCCCCACTGAAGCTTTCTTT CASSLRRKAPTEAFF
TRBJ1-4 . TRBV25-1 . TGTGCCAGCAGTGAGGGGGACCTATACGGAAAACTGTTTTTT CASSEGDLYGKLFF
TRBJ1-6 . TRBV27 . TGTGCCAGCAGTTTTAGAAATTCACCCCTCCACTTT CASSFRNSPLHF
TRBJ2-7 . TRBV6-1 . TGTGCCAGCAGTGAAACCCCCCCAGGGACCACATTCGAGCAGTACTTC CASSETPPGTTFEQYF
TRBJ2-3 many TRBV11-3 . TGTGCCAGCAGCTTAGCCTCGGTCGGGCCGGCCGATACGCAGTATTTT CASSLASVGPADTQYF
TRBJ1-1 . TRBV19 . TGTGCCAGTAGCCATATAGGACAGAGAATGAACACTGAAGCTTTCTTT CASSHIGQRMNTEAFF
TRBJ2-1 . TRBV19 TRBD1 TGTGCCAGTAGTTTACAGGGGGCCGATGAGCAGTTCTTC CASSLQGADEQFF
TRBJ2-7 few TRBV7-9 TRBD1 TGTGCCAGCCGGGACAGGGAAATCGGCGAGCAGTACTTC CASRDREIGEQYF
TRBJ1-1 many TRBV15 . TGTGCCACCGCGCAGAAAGAAACGACTGAAGCTTTCTTT CATAQKETTEAFF
TRBJ2-2 . TRBV7-8 TRBD2 TGTGCCAGCACCCAGGGGCTAGCGGGAGAGAACACCGGGGAGCTGTTTTTT CASTQGLAGENTGELFF
TRBJ2-1 many TRBV12-3/TRBV12-4 . TGTGCCAGCAGTTTAGGCAGGGTCTACAATGAGCAGTTCTTC CASSLGRVYNEQFF
TRBJ2-3 few TRBV5-1 TRBD2 TGCGCCAGCAGGCCATTTTTAGCGGGAGCGACAGATACGCAGTATTTT CASRPFLAGATDTQYF
TRBJ2-2 many TRBV5-1 . TGCGCCAGCAGCGCCGGGCTCGGGGGCACCGGGGAGCTGTTTTTT CASSAGLGGTGELFF
TRBJ2-1 few TRBV19 . TGTGCCAGTAGTATAAATGGAGCTTCCAATGAGCAGTTCTTC CASSINGASNEQFF
TRBJ1-4 many TRBV7-2 . TGTGCCAGCAGCCGACGGAGTGGGGAAAAACTGTTTTTT CASSRRSGEKLFF
TRBJ2-7 many TRBV20-1 . TGCAGTGCTAGGGCGGGAAAAATCTACGAGCAGTACTTC CSARAGKIYEQYF
TRBJ2-5 many TRBV28 TRBD2 TGTGCCAGCAGTTTTGGGACTAGAAGTCGAGAGACCCAGTACTTC CASSFGTRSRETQYF
TRBJ1-6 . TRBV20-1 . TGCAGTTCACATAGGGGGGCCGATTCACCCCTCCACTTT CSSHRGADSPLHF
TRBJ2-7 . TRBV20-1 . TGCAGTGTCAGGGGGGGGGACGCCTACGAGCAGTACTTC CSVRGGDAYEQYF
TRBJ1-4 . TRBV28 TRBD1 TGTGCCAGCAGTTCGCACAGGGGCGGCGAAAAACTGTTTTTT CASSSHRGGEKLFF
TRBJ2-3 few TRBV4-3 . TGCGCCAGCAGCCAAGAGCGAGGAGGGGGCCCAGATACGCAGTATTTT CASSQERGGGPDTQYF
TRBJ2-3 many TRBV28 TRBD1 TGTGCCAGCAGTTCACCGGGACAGGGTTTTGGCACAGATACGCAGTATTTT CASSSPGQGFGTDTQYF